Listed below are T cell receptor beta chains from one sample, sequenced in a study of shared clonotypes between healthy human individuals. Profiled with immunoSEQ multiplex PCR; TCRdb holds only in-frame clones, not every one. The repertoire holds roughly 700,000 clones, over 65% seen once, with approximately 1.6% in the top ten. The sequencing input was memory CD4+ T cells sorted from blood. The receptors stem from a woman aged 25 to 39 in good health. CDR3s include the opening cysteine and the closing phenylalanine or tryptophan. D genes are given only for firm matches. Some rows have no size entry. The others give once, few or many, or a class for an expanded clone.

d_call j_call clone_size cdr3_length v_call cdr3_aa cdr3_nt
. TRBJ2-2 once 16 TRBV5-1 CASSFAGGDGTGELFF TGCGCCAGCAGCTTTGCAGGCGGGGACGGGACCGGGGAGCTGTTTTTT
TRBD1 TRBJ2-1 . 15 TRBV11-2 CASSLEPGQGAGKFF TGTGCCAGCAGCTTAGAACCGGGACAGGGGGCGGGAAAGTTCTTC
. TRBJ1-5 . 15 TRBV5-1 CASRLSTGLNQPQHF TGCGCCAGCAGATTATCTACAGGGTTAAATCAGCCCCAGCATTTT
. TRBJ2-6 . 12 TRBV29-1 CSARSGANVLTF TGCAGCGCCCGCTCTGGGGCCAACGTCCTGACTTTC
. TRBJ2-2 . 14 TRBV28 CASSTSGNTGELFF TGTGCCAGCAGTACCTCAGGGAACACCGGGGAGCTGTTTTTT
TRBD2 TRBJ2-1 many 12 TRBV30 CAWSSGRNEQFF TGTGCCTGGAGTAGCGGGAGGAATGAGCAGTTCTTC
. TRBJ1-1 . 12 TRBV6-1 CASSEGTPKAFF TGTGCCAGCAGTGAGGGGACACCAAAAGCTTTCTTT
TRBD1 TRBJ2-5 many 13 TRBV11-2 CASSSQGPETQYF TGTGCCAGCAGCTCACAGGGGCCAGAGACCCAGTACTTC
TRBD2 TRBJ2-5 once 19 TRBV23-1 CASSHCCGRSLKFGETQYF TGCGCCAGCAGTCATTGTTGCGGGAGGTCCCTCAAATTCGGCGAGACCCAGTACTTC
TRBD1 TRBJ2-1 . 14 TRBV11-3 CASSGTGGMNEQFF TGTGCCAGCAGCGGAACAGGGGGCATGAATGAGCAGTTCTTC
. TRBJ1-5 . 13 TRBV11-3 CASSLFPNQPQHF TGTGCCAGCAGCTTGTTCCCGAATCAGCCCCAGCATTTT
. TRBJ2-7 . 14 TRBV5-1 CASSGGRGGDEQYF TGCGCCAGCAGCGGCGGCAGGGGAGGCGACGAGCAGTACTTC
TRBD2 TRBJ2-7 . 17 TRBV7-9 CASSPGTSGIKPYEQYF TGTGCCAGCAGCCCCGGGACTAGCGGGATTAAGCCCTACGAGCAGTACTTC
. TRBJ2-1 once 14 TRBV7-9 CASSYWPGLNEQFF TGTGCCAGCAGCTACTGGCCGGGACTCAATGAGCAGTTCTTC
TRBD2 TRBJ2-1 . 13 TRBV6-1 CATLAGFYNEQFF TGTGCCACACTAGCGGGTTTCTACAATGAGCAGTTCTTC
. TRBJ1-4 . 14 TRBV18 CASSPRGAVEKLFF TGTGCCAGCTCACCAAGAGGGGCCGTTGAAAAACTGTTTTTT
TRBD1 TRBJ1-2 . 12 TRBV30 CAWGRGTYGYTF TGTGCCTGGGGCAGGGGGACCTATGGCTACACCTTC
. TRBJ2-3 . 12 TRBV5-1 CASRAEADTQYF TGCGCCAGCAGGGCTGAAGCAGATACGCAGTATTTT
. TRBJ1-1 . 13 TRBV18 CASSPNRDSEAFF TGTGCCAGCTCACCAAACAGGGACTCTGAAGCTTTCTTT
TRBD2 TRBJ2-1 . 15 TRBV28 CASSWEGNPLYEQFF TGTGCCAGCTCTTGGGAGGGGAACCCTTTGTATGAGCAGTTCTTC
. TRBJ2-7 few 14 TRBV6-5 CASSYGILSYEQYF TGTGCCAGCAGTTACGGTATCCTATCCTACGAGCAGTACTTC
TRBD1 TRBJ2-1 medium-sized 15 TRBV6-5 CASSRTGNPYNEQFF TGTGCCAGCAGCCGGACAGGGAACCCCTACAATGAGCAGTTCTTC
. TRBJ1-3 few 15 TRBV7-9 CASSLVQARGNTIYF TGTGCCAGCAGCTTAGTGCAGGCCCGTGGAAACACCATATATTTT
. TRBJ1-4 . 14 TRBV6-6 CASSYEGQNEKLFF TGTGCCAGCAGTTACGAGGGTCAGAATGAAAAACTGTTTTTT
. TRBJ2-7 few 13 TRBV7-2 CAVSEAITTVQYF TGTGCCGTTTCAGAGGCCATCACAACGGTGCAGTACTTC
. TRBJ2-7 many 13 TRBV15 CATSRVPSGEQYF TGTGCCACCAGCAGAGTGCCGTCCGGCGAGCAGTACTTC
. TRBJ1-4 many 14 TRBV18 CASSPTEWGEKLFF TGTGCCAGCTCACCTACCGAGTGGGGTGAAAAACTGTTTTTT
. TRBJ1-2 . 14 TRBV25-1 CASSESRGEYGYTF TGTGCCAGCAGTGAAAGCAGGGGAGAGTACGGCTACACCTTC
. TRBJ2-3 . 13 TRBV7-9 CASSLDPTDTQYF TGTGCCAGCAGCCTCGACCCCACAGATACGCAGTATTTT
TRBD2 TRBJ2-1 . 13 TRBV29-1 CTIGASGFYEQFF TGCACGATAGGGGCTAGCGGGTTTTATGAGCAGTTCTTC
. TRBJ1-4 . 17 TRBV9 CASSGTWGGFTNEKLFF TGTGCCAGCAGCGGAACCTGGGGCGGGTTCACTAATGAAAAACTGTTTTTT
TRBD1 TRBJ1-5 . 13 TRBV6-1 CAGAGGEDQPQHF TGTGCGGGGGCAGGGGGCGAAGATCAGCCCCAGCATTTT
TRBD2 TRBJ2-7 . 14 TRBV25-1 CASSGGTSGYEQYF TGTGCCAGCAGTGGAGGGACTAGCGGCTACGAGCAGTACTTC